This TCR beta chain was captured by sequencing in a study of cytomegalovirus exposure and HLA in healthy donors. The PCR contained 60 Vbeta and 13 Jbeta primers. In the source study's methods: Around 11 million shared chains were among the about 80 million unique TCR beta chains that a later analysis counted. TCRdb's table, derived via immunoSEQ multiplex PCR, lists solely in-frame clones and lacks some. The D gene and trimming were derived from the DNA, and the V and J assignments and clone size from that table. Of about 190,000 clones in the sample, 65% to 85% were seen once. After removal of 1 base from V and 7 bases from J, the junction contained 9 bases not matched to a gene. CDR1 and CDR2 from the germline V gene are SGDLS and YYNGEE. This CDR3 has 17 amino acids. Whole-study findings and limits: Later analysis showed most CMV-associated TCR beta chains appearing HLA-restricted.

Turning to this clone: Its specificity is not known.

Specimen: PBMCs. This sequence joins TRBV9 and TRBJ2-1; 12 bases are a match to TRBD2. The sequence was collected from a man aged 35 to 55 in good health and CMV-seropositive. The CDR3 coding sequence is TGTGCCAGCAGCGTAAACCCCCCGACTAGCGGGGGTAATGAGCAGTTCTTC. Translating it yields CASSVNPPTSGGNEQFF.